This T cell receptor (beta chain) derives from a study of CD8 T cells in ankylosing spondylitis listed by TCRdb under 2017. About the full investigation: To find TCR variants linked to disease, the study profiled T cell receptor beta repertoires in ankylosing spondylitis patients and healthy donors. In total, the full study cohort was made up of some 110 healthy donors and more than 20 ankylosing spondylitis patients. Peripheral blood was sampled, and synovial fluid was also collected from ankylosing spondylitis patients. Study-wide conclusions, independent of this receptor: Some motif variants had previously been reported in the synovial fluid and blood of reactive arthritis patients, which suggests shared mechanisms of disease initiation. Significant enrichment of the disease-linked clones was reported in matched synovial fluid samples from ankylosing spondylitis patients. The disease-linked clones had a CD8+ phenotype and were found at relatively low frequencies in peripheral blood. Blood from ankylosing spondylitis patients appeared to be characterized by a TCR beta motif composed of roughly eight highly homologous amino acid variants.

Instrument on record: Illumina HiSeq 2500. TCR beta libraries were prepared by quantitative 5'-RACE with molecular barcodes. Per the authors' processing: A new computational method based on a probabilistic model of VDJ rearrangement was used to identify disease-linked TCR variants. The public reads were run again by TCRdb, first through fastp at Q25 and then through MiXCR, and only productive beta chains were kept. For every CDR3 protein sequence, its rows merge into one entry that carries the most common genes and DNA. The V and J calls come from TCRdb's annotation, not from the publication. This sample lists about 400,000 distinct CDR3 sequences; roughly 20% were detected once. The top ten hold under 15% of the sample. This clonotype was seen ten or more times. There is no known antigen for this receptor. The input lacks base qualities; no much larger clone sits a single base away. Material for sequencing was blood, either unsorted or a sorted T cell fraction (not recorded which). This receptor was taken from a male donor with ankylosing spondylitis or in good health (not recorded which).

The DNA sequence is TGTGCCAGCACCATGGAATATACGCAGTATTTT. Translated, it gives CASTMEYTQYF. The rearranged segments are TRBV7-9 and TRBJ2-3, with no reliable assignment of the D segment. Via the germline V gene (reference sequence), CDR1 is SEHNR and CDR2 FQNEAQ. Relative to germline, V is 7 bases shorter and J is 7 bases shorter, with 9 bases between their ends. The CDR3 holds 11 amino acids from the cysteine to the phenylalanine. CDR3 DNA is the only sequence kept; it has 33 bases, read in frame from the first base.